This passage covers 5 T cell receptor beta chains from one sample sequenced in a study of cytomegalovirus exposure and HLA in healthy donors. PCR was performed using 60 Vbeta and 13 Jbeta primers. Clones were sequenced by immunoSEQ multiplex PCR, and TCRdb holds only the in-frame ones, with some missing. The sample includes fewer than 140,000 clones, roughly two thirds of them seen just once. Sequencing input: PBMCs. These receptors were taken from a female donor in good health and CMV-seronegative.

The chain has TRBV6-5 and TRBJ1-2; D might be TRBD1 (6 bases). The CDR3 is 15 amino acids. The germline V gene has CDR1 MNHEY and CDR2 SVGAGI. Between the trimmed V and J ends, which lost 7 bases and 4 bases, there was a span of 19 bases. This chain's CDR3 is CASTRDTYPFYGYTF. CDR3 DNA sequence: TGTGCCAGCACCAGGGACACATATCCGTTCTATGGCTACACCTTC.

This clone was observed a few times. This chain links TRBV7-9 with TRBJ2-2; perhaps TRBD2 as D (6 bases). V was cut by 0 bases and J by 2 bases, with 10 bases left in between. This CDR3 is built from 16 residues. Per the germline V gene, CDR1 is SEHNR and CDR2 is FQNEAQ (reference sequence). CDR3 protein: CASSLAAGPNTGELFF. CDR3 sequence (DNA): TGTGCCAGCAGCTTAGCTGCGGGGCCTAACACCGGGGAGCTGTTTTTT.

This clone was observed a single time. The chain couples TRBV28 to TRBJ1-2; D is perhaps TRBD1 (5 bases). Germline CDR1 is MDHEN and CDR2 is SYDVKM. The length of the CDR3 is 14 residues. Trimming pared 1 base from V and 4 bases from J, leaving 10 bases between. The DNA of the CDR3 is TGTGCCAGCAGTTTATCCAAGGGGTCCTATGGCTACACCTTC. Translated, it gives CASSLSKGSYGYTF.

V is TRBV6-5 and J is TRBJ2-2; a weak D match, TRBD2 (5 bases). The CDR3 extends over 14 amino acids. Between the trimmed V and J ends, which lost 2 bases and 5 bases, there was a span of 9 bases. From germline, CDR1 is MNHEY and CDR2 SVGAGI. DNA for the CDR3: TGTGCCAGCAGTTACAAGAGGGTGACCGGGGAGCTGTTTTTT. It yields the protein CASSYKRVTGELFF.

This clone has at least ten counts. The rearrangement uses TRBV5-5 and TRBJ2-4; D is perhaps TRBD2 (6 bases). V was cut by 0 bases and J by 2 bases, with 9 bases left in between. Germline CDR1 reads SGHKS; CDR2 reads YYEKEE (reference sequence). The CDR3 extends over 15 amino acids. CDR3 loop: CASSLEGRSKNIQYF. The CDR3 nucleotides read TGTGCCAGCAGCTTGGAGGGGAGGTCCAAAAACATTCAGTACTTC.